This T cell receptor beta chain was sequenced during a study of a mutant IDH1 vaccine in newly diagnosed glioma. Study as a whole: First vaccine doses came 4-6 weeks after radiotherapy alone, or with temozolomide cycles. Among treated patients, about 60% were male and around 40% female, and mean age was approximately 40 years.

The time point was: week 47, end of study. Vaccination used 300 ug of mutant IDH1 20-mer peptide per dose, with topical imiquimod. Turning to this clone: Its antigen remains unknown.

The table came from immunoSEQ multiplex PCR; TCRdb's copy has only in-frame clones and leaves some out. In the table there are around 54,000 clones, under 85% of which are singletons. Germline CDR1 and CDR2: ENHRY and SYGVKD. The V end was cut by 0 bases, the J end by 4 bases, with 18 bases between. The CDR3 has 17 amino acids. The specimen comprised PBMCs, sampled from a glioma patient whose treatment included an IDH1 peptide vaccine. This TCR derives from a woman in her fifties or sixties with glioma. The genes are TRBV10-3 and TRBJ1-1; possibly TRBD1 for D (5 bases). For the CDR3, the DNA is TGTGCCATCAGTGAGTCGAGGTCGTCCGGGGGATCCACTGAAGCTTTCTTT. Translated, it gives CAISESRSSGGSTEAFF.